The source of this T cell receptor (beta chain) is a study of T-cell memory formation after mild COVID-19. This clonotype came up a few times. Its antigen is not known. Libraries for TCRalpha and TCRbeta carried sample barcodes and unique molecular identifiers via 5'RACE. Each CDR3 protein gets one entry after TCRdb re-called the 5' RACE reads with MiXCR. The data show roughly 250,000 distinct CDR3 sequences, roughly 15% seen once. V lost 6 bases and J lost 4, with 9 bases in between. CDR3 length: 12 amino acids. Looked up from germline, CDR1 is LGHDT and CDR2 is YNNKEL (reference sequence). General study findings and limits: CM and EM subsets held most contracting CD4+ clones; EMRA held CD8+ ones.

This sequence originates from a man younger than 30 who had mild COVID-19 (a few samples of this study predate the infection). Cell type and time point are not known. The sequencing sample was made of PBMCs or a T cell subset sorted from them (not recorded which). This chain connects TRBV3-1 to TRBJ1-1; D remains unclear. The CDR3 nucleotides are TGTGCCAGCAGTTCTTGGGGCACTGAAGCTTTCTTT. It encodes CASSSWGTEAFF.